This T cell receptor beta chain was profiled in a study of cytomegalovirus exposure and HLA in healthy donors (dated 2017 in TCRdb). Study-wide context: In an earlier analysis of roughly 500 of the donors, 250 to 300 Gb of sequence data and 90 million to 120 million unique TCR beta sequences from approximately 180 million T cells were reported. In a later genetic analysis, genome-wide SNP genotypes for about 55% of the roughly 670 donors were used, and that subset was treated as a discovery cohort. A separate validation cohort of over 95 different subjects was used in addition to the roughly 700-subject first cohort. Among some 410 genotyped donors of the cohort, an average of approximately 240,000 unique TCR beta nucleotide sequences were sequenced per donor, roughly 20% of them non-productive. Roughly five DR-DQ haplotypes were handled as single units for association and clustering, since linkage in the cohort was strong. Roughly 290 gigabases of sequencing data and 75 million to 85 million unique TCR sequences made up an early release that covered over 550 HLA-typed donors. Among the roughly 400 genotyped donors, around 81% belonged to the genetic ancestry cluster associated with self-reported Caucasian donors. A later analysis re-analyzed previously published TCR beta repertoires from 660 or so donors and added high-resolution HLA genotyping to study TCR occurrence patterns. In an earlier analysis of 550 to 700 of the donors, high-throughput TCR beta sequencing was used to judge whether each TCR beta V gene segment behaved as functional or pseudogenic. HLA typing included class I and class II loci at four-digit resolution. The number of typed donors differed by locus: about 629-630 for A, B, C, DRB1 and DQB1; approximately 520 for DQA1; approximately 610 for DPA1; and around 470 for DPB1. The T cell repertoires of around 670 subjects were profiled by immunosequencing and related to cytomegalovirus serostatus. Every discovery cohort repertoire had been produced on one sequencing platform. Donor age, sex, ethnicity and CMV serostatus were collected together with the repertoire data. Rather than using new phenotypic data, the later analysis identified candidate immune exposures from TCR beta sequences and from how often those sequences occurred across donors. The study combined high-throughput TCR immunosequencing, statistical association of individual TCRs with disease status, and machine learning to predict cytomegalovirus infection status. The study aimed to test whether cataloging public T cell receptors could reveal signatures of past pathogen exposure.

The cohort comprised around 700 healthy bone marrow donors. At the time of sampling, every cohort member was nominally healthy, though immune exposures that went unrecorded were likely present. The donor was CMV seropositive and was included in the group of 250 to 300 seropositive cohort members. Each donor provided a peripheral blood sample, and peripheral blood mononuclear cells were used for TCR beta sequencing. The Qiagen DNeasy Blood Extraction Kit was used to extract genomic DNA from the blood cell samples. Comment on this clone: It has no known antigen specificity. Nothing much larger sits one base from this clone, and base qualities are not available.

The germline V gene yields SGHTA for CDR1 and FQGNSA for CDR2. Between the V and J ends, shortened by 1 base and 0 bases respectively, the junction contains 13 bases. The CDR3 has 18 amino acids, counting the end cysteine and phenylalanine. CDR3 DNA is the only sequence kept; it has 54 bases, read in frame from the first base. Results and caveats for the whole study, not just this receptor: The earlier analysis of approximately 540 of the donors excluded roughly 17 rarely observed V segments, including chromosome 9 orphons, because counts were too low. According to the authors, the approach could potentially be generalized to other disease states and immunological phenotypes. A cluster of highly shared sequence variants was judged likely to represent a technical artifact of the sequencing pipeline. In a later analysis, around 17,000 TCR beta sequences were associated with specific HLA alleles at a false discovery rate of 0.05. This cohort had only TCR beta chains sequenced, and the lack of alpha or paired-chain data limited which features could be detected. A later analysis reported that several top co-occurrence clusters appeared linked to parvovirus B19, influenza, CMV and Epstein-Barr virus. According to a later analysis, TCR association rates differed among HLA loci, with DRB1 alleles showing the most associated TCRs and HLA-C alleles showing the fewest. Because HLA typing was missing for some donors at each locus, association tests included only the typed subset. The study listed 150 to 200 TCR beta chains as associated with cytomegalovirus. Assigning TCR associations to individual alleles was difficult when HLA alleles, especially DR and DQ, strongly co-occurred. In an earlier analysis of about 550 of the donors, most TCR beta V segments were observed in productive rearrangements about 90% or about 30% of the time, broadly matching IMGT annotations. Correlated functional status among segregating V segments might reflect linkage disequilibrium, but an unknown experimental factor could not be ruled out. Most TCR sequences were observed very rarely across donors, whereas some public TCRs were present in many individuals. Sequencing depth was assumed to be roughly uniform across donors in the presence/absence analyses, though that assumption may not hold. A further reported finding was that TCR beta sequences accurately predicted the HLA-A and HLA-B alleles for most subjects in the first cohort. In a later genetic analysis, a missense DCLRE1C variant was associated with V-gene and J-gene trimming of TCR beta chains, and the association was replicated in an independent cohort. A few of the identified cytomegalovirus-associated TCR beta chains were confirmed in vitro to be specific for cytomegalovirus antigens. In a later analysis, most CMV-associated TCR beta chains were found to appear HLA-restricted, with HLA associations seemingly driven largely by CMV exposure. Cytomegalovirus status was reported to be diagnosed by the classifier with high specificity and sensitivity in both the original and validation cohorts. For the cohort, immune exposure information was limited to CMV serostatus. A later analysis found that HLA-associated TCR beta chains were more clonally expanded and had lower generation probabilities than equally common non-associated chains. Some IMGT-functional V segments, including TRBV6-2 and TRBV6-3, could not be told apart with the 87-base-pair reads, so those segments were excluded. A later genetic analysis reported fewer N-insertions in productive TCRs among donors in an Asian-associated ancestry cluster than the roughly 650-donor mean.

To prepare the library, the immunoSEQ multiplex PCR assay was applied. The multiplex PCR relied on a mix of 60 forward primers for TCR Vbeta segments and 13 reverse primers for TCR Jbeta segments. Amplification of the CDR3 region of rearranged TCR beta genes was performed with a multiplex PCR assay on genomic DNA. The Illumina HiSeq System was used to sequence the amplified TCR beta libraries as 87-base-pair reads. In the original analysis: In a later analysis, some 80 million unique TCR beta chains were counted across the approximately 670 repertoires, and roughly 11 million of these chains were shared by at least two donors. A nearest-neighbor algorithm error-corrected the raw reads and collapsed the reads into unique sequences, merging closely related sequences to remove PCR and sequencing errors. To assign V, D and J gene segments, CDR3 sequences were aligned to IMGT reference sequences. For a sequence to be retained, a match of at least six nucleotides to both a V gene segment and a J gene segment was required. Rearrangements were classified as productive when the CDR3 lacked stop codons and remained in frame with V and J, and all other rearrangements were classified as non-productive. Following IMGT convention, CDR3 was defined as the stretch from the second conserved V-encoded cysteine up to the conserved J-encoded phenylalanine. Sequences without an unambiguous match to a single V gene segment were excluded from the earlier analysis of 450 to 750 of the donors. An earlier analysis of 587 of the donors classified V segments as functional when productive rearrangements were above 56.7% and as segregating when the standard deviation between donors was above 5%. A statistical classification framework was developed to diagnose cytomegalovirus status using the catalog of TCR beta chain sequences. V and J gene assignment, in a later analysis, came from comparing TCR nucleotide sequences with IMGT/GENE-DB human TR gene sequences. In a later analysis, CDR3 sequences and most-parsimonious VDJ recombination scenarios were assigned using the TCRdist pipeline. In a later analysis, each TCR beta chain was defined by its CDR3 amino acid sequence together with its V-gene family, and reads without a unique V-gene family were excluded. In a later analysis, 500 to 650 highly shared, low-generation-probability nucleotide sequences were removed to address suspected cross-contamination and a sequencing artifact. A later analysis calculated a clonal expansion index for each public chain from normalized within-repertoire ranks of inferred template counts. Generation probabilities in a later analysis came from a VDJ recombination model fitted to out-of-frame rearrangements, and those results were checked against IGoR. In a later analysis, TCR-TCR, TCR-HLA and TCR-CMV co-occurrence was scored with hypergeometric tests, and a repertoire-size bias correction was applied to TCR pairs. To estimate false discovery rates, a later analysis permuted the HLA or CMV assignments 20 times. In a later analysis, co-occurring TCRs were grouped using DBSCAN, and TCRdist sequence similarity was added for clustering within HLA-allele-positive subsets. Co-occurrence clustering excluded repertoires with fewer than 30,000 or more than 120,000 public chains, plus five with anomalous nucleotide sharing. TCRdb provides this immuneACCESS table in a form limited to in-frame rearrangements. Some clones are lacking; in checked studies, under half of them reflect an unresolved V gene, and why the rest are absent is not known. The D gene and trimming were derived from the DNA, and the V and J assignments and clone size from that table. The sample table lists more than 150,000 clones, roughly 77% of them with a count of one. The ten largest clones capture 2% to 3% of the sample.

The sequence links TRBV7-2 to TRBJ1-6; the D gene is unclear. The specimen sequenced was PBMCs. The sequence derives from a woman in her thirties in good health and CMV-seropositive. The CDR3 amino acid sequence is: CASSLVLAASSYNSPLHF. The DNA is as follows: TGTGCCAGCAGCTTAGTGTTGGCCGCTAGCTCCTATAATTCACCCCTCCACTTT.